The 13 T cell receptor beta chains in this list originate from one sample, sequenced in a study of OX40 agonist ivuxolimab in advanced cancers. The library came from the immunoSEQ multiplex PCR assay. In TCRdb, the immuneACCESS table is reduced to in-frame sequences with V and J assigned. These tables do not hold every clone; where another copy was compared, an unresolved V gene accounts for under half, and the others remain unexplained. A total of 25,000 to 40,000 clones appear in this sample, approximately 80% of them only once. Roughly 21% of the sample lies in the top ten. This specimen was CD4+ or CD8+ T cells sorted from blood, taken in a trial of the OX40 agonist ivuxolimab. These TCRs come from an adult with an advanced solid tumor such as melanoma, head and neck, liver or kidney cancer.

The rearrangement uses TRBV6-1 and TRBJ1-1, with a possible D match to TRBD1 (6 bases). V lost 4 bases to trimming and J lost 9 bases, with 18 bases between them. Germline values: CDR1 MNHNS, CDR2 SASEGT. This CDR3 is 14 amino acids long. This chain's CDR3 is CASSANWDIQKAFF. CDR3 DNA sequence: TGTGCCAGCAGTGCCAACTGGGACATTCAGAAAGCTTTCTTT.

V gene TRBV13 combines with J gene TRBJ2-1, with 10 bases fitting TRBD2. Germline CDR1 reads PRHDT; CDR2 reads FYEKMQ (reference sequence). With V trimmed by 1 base and J by 1 base, 7 bases remained unmatched. CDR3 length equals 18 residues. CDR3 in amino acids: CASSLALAGVRSYNEQFF. The CDR3 bases are TGTGCCAGCAGCTTAGCCCTAGCGGGAGTTAGGTCCTACAATGAGCAGTTCTTC.

This clone came up a few times. The chain joins TRBV6-6 to TRBJ1-2, with 11 nucleotides matching TRBD1. In germline, CDR1 is MNHNY, CDR2 SVGAGI (reference sequence). Trimming cost V 5 bases and J 3 bases; bases outside gene matches: 8. The CDR3 consists of 16 residues. The CDR3 bases are TGTGCCAGCAGTGCCCGACCGGGACAGGGGGACTATGGCTACACCTTC. Protein sequence: CASSARPGQGDYGYTF.

The chain uses TRBV28 and TRBJ1-5, with D uncertain. Trimming stripped 4 bases from V and 5 bases from J, with 12 bases between. The CDR3 length is 14 residues. Germline assignment: CDR1 MDHEN and CDR2 SYDVKM. The CDR3 region is CASSSATAYQPQHF. The CDR3 DNA reads as TGTGCCAGCAGTTCCGCAACGGCCTATCAGCCCCAGCATTTT.

The V gene is TRBV7-9, the J gene TRBJ2-1; 8 nucleotides align to TRBD2. V dropped 5 bases and J dropped 8; count of bases not matched to a gene: 11. The CDR3 sequence is 15 residues long. CDR1 is SEHNR, CDR2 FQNEAQ, per germline (reference sequence). In DNA form, the CDR3 reads TGTGCCAGCAGCGTGGGACTAGTCCCCAGCGATGAGCAGTTCTTC. Residues: CASSVGLVPSDEQFF.

The chain carries TRBV19 and TRBJ2-1; weak D call: TRBD2 (6 bases). The CDR3 is 12 residues long. Looked up from germline, CDR1 is LNHDA and CDR2 is SQIVND (reference sequence). The germline V and J ends were trimmed by 6 bases and 9 bases, with 12 bases remaining between them. The CDR3 DNA follows: TGTGCCAGTAGGCTTAGCGGTGGTGAGCAGTTCTTC. It translates to CASRLSGGEQFF.

With regard to this clone: The junction departs from the called germline gene at one end, perhaps through a read error. This chain links TRBV11-2 with TRBJ2-7; 8 bases are shared with TRBD1. This CDR3 is 13 amino acids long. From germline, CDR1 is SGHAT and CDR2 FQNNGV. CDR3 loop: CASSLDRGLEEYF. For the CDR3, the DNA is TGTGCCAGCAGCCTAGACAGGGGACTGGAGGAGTACTTC.

J is TRBJ1-1 and V is TRBV28; no reliable D call. The CDR3 has 13 residues. Trimming shortened V by 6 bases and J by 1 base, and 9 bases separated the two germline ends. Germline CDR1 is MDHEN and CDR2 is SYDVKM. The CDR3 bases are TGTGCCAGCAGCTCCCCCGCGAACACTGAAGCTTTCTTT. As protein: CASSSPANTEAFF.

CDR3 sequence (DNA): TGTGCCAGCAGGGGTGGGGCTAGCGGTACCAATGAGCAGTTCTTC. Translating gives CASRGGASGTNEQFF. The chain recombines TRBV27 with TRBJ2-1, with TRBD2 matching over 7 bases. The germline CDR1 and CDR2 sequences are MNHEY and SMNVEV (reference sequence). The CDR3 extends over 15 amino acids. Trimming removed 6 bases from V and 6 bases from J; junction bases left unmatched: 11.

V and J are TRBV6-1 and TRBJ1-2; D possibly corresponds to TRBD1 (6 bases). Trimming left V 6 bases short and J 6 bases short, with 14 bases between. The CDR3 loop spans 13 amino acids. Germline CDR1 is MNHNS and CDR2 is SASEGT. In DNA form, the CDR3 reads TGTGCCAGCAGCCTACAGGGTCCCGATGGCTACACCTTC. This gives the protein CASSLQGPDGYTF.

The chain employs TRBV14 and TRBJ2-6; D is unclear. The germline V gene has CDR1 SGHDN and CDR2 FVKESK. Trimming pared 0 bases from V and 0 bases from J, leaving 9 bases between. There are 17 residues in the CDR3. CDR3 bases: TGTGCCAGCAGCCAAGAGGGCCCCAGCTCTGGGGCCAACGTCCTGACTTTC. Translating gives CASSQEGPSSGANVLTF.

CDR3 in DNA: TGCGCCAGCAGCTGGACAGGGGAGGGCTATGGCTACACCTTC. Its protein is CASSWTGEGYGYTF. This chain links TRBV5-1 with TRBJ1-2; 9 bases line up with TRBD1. V trimming: 3 bases; J trimming: 4 bases; junction bases outside the gene matches: 4. CDR3 length: 14 residues. The germline CDR1 and CDR2 sequences are SGHRS and YFSETQ. The full variable domain, completed using reference TRBV5-1 and TRBJ1-2, is KAGVTQTPRYLIKTRGQQVTLSCSPISGHRSVSWYQQTPGQGLQFLFEYFSETQRNKGNFPGRFSGRQFSNSRSEMNVSTLELGDSALYLCASSWTGEGYGYTFGSGTRLTVV.

The chain is built from TRBV28 and TRBJ1-5, with D uncertain. Trimming cost V 8 bases and J 6 bases, with 8 bases left between them. Germline lookup yields CDR1 MDHEN and CDR2 SYDVKM. The CDR3 is 11 residues long. DNA for the CDR3: TGTGCCAGCCCTCCAACTCAGCCCCAGCATTTT. Its protein is CASPPTQPQHF.